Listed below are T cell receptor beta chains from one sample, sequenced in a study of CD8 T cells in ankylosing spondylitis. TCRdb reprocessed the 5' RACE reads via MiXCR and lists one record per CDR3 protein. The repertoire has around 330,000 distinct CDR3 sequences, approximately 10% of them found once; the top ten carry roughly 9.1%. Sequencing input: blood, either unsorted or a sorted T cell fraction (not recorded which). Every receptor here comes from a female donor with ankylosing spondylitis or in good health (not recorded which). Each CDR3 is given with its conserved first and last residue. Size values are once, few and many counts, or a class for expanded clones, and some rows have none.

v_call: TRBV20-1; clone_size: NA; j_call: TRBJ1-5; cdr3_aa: CSARGGGVRNQPQHF
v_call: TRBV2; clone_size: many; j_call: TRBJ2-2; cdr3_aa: CASRVPYTGELFF
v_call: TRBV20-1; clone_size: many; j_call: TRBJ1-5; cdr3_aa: CSASSGMSSNQPQHF
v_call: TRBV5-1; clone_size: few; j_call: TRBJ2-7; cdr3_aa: CASSLMGSGNSYEQYF
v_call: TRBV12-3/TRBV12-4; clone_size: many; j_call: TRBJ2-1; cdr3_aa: CASSWGRTSSYNEQFF
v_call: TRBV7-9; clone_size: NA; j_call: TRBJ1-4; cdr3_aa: CASSSAGGRNEKLFF
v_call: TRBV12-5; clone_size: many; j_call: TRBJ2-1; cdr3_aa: CASGSGTSGMYNEQFF
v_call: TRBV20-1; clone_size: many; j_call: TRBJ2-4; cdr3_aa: CSAVFYNTRNIAKNIQYF
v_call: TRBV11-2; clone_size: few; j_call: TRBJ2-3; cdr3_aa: CASSLGPREGYRDTQYF
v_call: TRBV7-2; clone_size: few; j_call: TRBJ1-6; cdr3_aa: CASGRQGSDGSPLHF
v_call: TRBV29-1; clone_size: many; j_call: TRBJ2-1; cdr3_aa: CSVESRGTASYNEQFF